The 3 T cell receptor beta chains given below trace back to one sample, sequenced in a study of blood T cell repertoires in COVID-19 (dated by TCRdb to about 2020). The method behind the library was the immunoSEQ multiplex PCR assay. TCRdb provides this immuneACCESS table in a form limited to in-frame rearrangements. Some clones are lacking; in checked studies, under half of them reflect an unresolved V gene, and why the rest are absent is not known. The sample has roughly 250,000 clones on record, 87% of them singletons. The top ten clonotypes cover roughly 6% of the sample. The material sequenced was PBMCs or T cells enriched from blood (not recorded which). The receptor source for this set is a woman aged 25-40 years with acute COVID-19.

The CDR3 region has the DNA TGTGCCAGCAGCTTAACGTACAGGGGCAATCCCTCACCCCTCCACTTT. This translates into CASSLTYRGNPSPLHF. This chain joins TRBV7-8 and TRBJ1-6; TRBD1 matches at 7 bases. With V trimmed by 2 bases and J by 10 bases, 11 bases remained unmatched. This CDR3 comprises 16 residues. The germline gives CDR1 SGHVS, CDR2 FQNEAQ.

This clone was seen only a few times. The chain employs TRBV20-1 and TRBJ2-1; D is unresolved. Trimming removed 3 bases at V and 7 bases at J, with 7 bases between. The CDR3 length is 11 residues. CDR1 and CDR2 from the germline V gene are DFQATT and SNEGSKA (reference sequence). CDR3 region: CSASRSNEQFF. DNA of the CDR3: TGCAGTGCTAGTCGTAGTAATGAGCAGTTCTTC.

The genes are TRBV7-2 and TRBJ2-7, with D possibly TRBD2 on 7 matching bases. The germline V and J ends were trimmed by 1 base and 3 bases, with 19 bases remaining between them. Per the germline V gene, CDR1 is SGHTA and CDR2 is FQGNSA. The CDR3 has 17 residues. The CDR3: CASSLERGGRPFYEQYF. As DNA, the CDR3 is TGTGCCAGCAGCTTAGAGAGGGGGGGGAGACCTTTCTACGAGCAGTACTTC. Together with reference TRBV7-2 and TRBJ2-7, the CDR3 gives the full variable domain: GAGVSQSPSNKVTEKGKDVELRCDPISGHTALYWYRQSLGQGLEFLIYFQGNSAPDKSGLPSDRFSAERTGGSVSTLTIQRTQQEDSAVYLCASSLERGGRPFYEQYFGPGTRLTVT.